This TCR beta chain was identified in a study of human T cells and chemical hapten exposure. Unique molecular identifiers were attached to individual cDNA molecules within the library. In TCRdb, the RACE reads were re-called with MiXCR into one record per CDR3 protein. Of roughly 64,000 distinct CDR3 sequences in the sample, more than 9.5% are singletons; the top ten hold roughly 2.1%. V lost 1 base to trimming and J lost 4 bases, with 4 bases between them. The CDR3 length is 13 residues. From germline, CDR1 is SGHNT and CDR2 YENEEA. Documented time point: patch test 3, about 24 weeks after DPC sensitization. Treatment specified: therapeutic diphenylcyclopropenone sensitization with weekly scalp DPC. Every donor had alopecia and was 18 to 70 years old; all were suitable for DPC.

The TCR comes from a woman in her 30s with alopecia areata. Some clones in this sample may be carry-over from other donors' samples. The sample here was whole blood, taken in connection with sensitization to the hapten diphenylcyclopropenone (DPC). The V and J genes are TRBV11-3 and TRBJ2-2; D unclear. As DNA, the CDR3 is TGTGCCAGCAGCTTAGTTACCACCGGGGAGCTGTTTTTT. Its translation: CASSLVTTGELFF.